This T cell receptor (beta chain) was retrieved from a study of blood T cell repertoires in COVID-19. Study information: Both acute and convalescent COVID-19 samples were obtained from the United States, Italy and Spain. Sample material is recorded as cDNA or gDNA derived from T cells, B-cell-depleted T cells, or PBMCs.

Assay: immunoSEQ multiplex PCR; the TCRdb copy retains only in-frame clones and omits some. This table has about 60,000 clones, 90% to 95% appearing once. In this sample, this clone turned up once. In germline, CDR1 is MNHEY, CDR2 SVGEGT. Trimming shortened V by 2 bases and J by 1 base, and 14 bases separated the two germline ends. The CDR3 length is 17 residues. The sequenced sample was peripheral blood. The chain combines TRBV6-2 or TRBV6-3 with TRBJ2-2, with D unclear. This clonotype was obtained from a human donor in a cohort sampled during active COVID-19. The CDR3 sequence: CASSYNLRDLNTGELFF. The CDR3 DNA reads TGTGCCAGCAGTTACAATTTGAGAGACTTGAACACCGGGGAGCTGTTTTTT.